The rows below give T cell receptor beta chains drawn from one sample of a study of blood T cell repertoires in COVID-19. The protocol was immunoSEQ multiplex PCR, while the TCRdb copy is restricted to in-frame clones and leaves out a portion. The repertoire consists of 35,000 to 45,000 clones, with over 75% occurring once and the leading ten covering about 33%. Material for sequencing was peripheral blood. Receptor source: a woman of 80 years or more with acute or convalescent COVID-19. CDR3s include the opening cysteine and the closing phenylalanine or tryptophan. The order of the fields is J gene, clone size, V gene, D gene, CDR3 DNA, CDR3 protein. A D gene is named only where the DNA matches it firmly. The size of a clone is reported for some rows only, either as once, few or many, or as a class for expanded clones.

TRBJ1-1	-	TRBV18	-	TGTGCCAGCTCACCAGACAGGCGTACTGAAGCTTTCTTT	CASSPDRRTEAFF
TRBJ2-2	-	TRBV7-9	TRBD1	TGTGCCAGCAGCTACCGGGACAGGGCTAATACCGGGGAGCTGTTTTTT	CASSYRDRANTGELFF
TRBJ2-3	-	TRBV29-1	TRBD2	TGCAGCGTTACGGGACTAGCGGGAGGAACAGATACGCAGTATTTT	CSVTGLAGGTDTQYF
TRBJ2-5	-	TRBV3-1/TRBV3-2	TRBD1	TGTGCCAGCAGCCAAGAAACAGGGGCCTGGGGAGAGACCCAGTACTTC	CASSQETGAWGETQYF
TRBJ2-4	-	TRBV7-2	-	TGTGCCAGCAGCTTAGTTGGACATGGGGACATTCAGTACTTC	CASSLVGHGDIQYF
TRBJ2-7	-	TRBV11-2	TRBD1	TGTGCCAGCAGCGGCAGCGACAGGGTTCGGCAGTACTTC	CASSGSDRVRQYF
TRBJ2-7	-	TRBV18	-	TGTGCCAGCTCCCTTGGGGGGACAGTGCAGGACGAGCAGTACTTC	CASSLGGTVQDEQYF
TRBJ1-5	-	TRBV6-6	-	TGTGCCAGCAGTGAGGGTCAGCCCCAGCATTTT	CASSEGQPQHF
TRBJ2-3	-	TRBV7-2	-	TGTGCCAGCAGCTTAGTTAGGGGGGGGACAGATACGCAGTATTTT	CASSLVRGGTDTQYF
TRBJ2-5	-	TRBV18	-	TGTGCCAGCTCACCGGACTTGGCTGTGGGGACCCAGTACTTC	CASSPDLAVGTQYF
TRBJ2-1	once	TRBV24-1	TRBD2	TGTGCCACCAGTGATCATAGCGGGAGCTCCTACAATGAGCAGTTCTTC	CATSDHSGSSYNEQFF
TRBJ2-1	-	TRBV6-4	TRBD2	TGTGCCAGCTCCCGGGAGGGAGAGGAGTCCTACAATGAGCAGTTCTTC	CASSREGEESYNEQFF
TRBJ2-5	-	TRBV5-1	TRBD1	TGCGCCAGCAGCTCCGGGACAGGGCAGGAGACCCAGTACTTC	CASSSGTGQETQYF
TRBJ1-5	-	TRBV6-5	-	TGTGCCAGCAGTTCGACCGGGGATCAGCCCCAGCATTTT	CASSSTGDQPQHF
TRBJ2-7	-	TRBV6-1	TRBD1	TGTGCCAGCAGTGCCTGGACAAAGGGACAGGCCCTCGACTACGAGCAGTACTTC	CASSAWTKGQALDYEQYF
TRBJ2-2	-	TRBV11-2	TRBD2	TGTGCCAGCAGCCCCTTACTGACTAGCGGCACCGGGGAGCTGTTTTTT	CASSPLLTSGTGELFF
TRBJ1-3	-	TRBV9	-	TGTGCCAGCAACCAGGGGCCTTCTGGAAACACCATATATTTT	CASNQGPSGNTIYF
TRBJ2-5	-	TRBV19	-	TGTGCCAGTAGTATAGGACAGGCAGAAGACCGGGAGACCCAGTACTTC	CASSIGQAEDRETQYF
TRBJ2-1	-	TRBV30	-	TGTGCCTGGGGGGGTACGCCTGGAGGAGGATCCTACAATGAGCAGTTCTTC	CAWGGTPGGGSYNEQFF
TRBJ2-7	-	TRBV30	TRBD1	TGTGCCTGGAGGATGGACAGGGGGCACTACGAGCAGTACTTC	CAWRMDRGHYEQYF
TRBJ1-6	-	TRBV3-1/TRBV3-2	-	TGTGCCAGCAGCCCAGGGCTGAGTAATTCACCCCTCCACTTT	CASSPGLSNSPLHF
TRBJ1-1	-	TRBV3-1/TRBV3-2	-	TGTGCCAGCAGCCCCCACAGGGAAAACACTGAAGCTTTCTTT	CASSPHRENTEAFF
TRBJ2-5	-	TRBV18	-	TGTGCCAGCTCACTAGGGGTGCGGGAGACCCAGTACTTC	CASSLGVRETQYF
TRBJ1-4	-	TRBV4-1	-	TGCGCCAGCAGCCAAGAGGCACAGGGCCGGGGTGAAAAACTGTTTTTT	CASSQEAQGRGEKLFF
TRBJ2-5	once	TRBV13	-	TGTGCCAGCCGGTTTGGAGAGACCCAGTACTTC	CASRFGETQYF
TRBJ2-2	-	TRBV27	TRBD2	TGTGCCAGCAGTCTAGTAGCGGGAGGCTCCACCGGGGAGCTGTTTTTT	CASSLVAGGSTGELFF
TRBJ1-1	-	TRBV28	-	TGTGCCAGCAGTCCACCCGGGACTCATACAGCCACTGAAGCTTTCTTT	CASSPPGTHTATEAFF
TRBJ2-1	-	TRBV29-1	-	TGCAGCGCGAGGGACACCTCGGGCAATGAGCAGTTCTTC	CSARDTSGNEQFF
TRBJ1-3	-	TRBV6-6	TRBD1	TGTGCCAGCAGTTTAACAGGGGGTGGAAACACCATATATTTT	CASSLTGGGNTIYF
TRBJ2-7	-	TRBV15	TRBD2	TGTGCCACCTCTAGCGGGAACTACGAGCAGTACTTC	CATSSGNYEQYF
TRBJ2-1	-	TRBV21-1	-	TGTGCCAGCAGCCCGCGCGCGAGATTCGTCTCCAATCCTAGCTCCTACAATGAGCAGTTCTTC	CASSPRARFVSNPSSYNEQFF
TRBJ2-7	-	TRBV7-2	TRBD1	TGTGCCAGCAGCTTAGGTCGGACAGGGGGTTATAACGAGCAGTACTTC	CASSLGRTGGYNEQYF